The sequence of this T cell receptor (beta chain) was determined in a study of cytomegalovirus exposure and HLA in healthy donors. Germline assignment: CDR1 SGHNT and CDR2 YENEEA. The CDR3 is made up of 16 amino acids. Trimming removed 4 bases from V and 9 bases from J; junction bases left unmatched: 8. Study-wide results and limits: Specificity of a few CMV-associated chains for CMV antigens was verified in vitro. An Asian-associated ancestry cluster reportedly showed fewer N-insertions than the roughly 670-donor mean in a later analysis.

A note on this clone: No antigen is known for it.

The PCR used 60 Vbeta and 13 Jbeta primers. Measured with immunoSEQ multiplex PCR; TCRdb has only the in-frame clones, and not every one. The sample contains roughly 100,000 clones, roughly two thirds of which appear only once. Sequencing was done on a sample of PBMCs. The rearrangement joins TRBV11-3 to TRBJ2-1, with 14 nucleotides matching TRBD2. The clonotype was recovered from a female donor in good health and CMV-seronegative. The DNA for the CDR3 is TGTGCCAGCAGCTCAATGGGACTAGCGGGAGTGGTTGAGCAGTTCTTC. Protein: CASSSMGLAGVVEQFF.